This T cell receptor (beta chain) was documented in a study of CD8+ T cells in alopecia areata. About the research overall: Tofacitinib administration to treated patients was oral, at 5 to 10 mg twice daily.

RNA was isolated and reverse transcribed to cDNA, the sequencing template. Sequencing was performed with immunoSEQ multiplex PCR; in TCRdb, only in-frame clones are kept and a portion is missing. The sample has some 200,000 clones, about 60% seen once. With 7 bases removed from V and 0 bases from J, the gap between germline ends came to 13 bases. The CDR3 covers 15 residues. Germline CDR1 reads SGHRS; CDR2 reads YFSETQ. This chain uses TRBV5-1 with TRBJ2-2, with a possible D match to TRBD2 (5 bases). This specimen was CD4+ T cells sorted from blood, taken at week 0. This receptor was taken from a human donor with alopecia areata. The DNA of the CDR3 is TGCGCCAGCCGAGGCGGGCTAGCGAACACCGGGGAGCTGTTTTTT. This encodes CASRGGLANTGELFF.